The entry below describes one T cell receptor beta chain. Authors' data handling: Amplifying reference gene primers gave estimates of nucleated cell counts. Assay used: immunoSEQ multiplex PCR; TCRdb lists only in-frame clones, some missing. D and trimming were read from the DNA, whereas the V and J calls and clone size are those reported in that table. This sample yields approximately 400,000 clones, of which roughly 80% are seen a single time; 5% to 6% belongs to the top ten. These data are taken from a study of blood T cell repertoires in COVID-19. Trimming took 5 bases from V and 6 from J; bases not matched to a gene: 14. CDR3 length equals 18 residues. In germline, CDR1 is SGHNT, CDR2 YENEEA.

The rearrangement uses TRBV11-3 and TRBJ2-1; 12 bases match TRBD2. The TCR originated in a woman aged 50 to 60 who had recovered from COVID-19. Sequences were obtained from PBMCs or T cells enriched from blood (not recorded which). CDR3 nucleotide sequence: TGTGCCAGCAGCCCCCCAGGGTGGTCTAGCGGGGGGGCCAATGAGCAGTTCTTC. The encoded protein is CASSPPGWSSGGANEQFF. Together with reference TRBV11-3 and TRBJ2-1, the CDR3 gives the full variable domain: EAGVVQSPRYKIIEKKQPVAFWCNPISGHNTLYWYLQNLGQGPELLIRYENEEAVDDSQLPKDRFSAERLKGVDSTLKIQPAELGDSAVYLCASSPPGWSSGGANEQFFGPGTRLTVL.